The T cell receptor beta chain under discussion was sequenced for a study of T cell repertoires in cytomegalovirus infection. Turning to this clonotype: Its antigen is unknown.

TCRdb reprocessed the reads via MiXCR and lists one record per CDR3 protein. The sample shows around 710,000 distinct CDR3 sequences, just under 30% of them seen only once. Germline loops: CDR1 MNHEY, CDR2 SMNVEV (reference sequence). This CDR3 spans 16 amino acids. The ends were cut back, 5 bases at V and 2 bases at J, with 15 bases in the middle. The sample here was cultured CD8+ T cells from PBMCs, taken from culture after CMV antigen stimulation. This chain links TRBV27 with TRBJ2-2, with D tentatively TRBD1 or TRBD2 (6 bases each). This TCR derives from a human donor in good health (CMV status not recorded). Some clones in this sample may be carry-over from other donors' samples. Written as DNA, the CDR3 is TGTGCCAGCAGTCTCCCCCCGGGGGCTAACACCGGGGAGCTGTTTTTT. It is translated as CASSLPPGANTGELFF.